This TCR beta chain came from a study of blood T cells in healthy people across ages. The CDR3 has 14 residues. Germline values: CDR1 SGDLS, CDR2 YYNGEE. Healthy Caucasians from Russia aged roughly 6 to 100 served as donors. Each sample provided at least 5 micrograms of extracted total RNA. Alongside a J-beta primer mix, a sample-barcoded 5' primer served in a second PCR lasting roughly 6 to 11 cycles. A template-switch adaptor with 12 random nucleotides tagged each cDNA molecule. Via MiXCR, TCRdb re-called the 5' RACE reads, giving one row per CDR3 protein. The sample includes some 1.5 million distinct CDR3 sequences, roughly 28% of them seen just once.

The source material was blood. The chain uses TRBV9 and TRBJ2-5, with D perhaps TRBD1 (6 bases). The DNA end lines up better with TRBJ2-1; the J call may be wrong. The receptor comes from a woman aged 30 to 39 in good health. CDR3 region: CASSPGQFQETQFF. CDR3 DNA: TGTGCCAGCAGCCCCGGACAGTTCCAAGAGACCCAGTTCTTC.